The T cell receptor beta chain described here comes from a study of CD8 T cells in Susac syndrome. CDR3 length: 17 residues. Trimming took 3 bases from V and 2 from J; bases not matched to a gene: 9. Germline V gene data show CDR1 as SGHAT and CDR2 as FQNNGV. RNA, at about 0.45 to 1 ug, was reverse transcribed with random hexamers. The TCR beta CDR3 was amplified by immunoSEQ multiplex PCR across 54 Vbeta, 13 Jbeta. TCRdb passed the immunoSEQ multiplex PCR reads through MiXCR, listing each CDR3 protein once. The table includes some 140,000 distinct CDR3 sequences, 80% detected once. Sequencing of TCR beta was undertaken in CD8+ and CD4+ T cells derived from blood. It was negative isolation that provided the CD8+ and CD4+ T cells, whereas TEMRA cells were enriched by FACS. This clonotype was counted a few times.

The genes are TRBV11-2 and TRBJ2-3; TRBD2 aligns across 9 bases. The sample comprised CD8+ T cells from PBMCs. The TCR comes from a human donor with multiple sclerosis. CDR3 bases: TGTGCCAGCAGCTTTAAGGAGGCGGGGGGGCTCACAGATACGCAGTATTTT. It specifies CASSFKEAGGLTDTQYF.